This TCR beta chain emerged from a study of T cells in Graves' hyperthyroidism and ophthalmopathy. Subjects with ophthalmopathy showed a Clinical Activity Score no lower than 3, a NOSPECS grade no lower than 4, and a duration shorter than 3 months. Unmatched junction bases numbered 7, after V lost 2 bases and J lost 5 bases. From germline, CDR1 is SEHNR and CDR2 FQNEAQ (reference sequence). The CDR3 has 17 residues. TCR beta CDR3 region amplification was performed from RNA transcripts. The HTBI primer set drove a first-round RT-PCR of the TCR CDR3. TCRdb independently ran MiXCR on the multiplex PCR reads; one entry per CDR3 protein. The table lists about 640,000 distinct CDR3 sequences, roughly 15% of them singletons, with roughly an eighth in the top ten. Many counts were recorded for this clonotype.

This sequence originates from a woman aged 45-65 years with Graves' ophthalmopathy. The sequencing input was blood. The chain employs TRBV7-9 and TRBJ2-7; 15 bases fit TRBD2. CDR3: CASSLSSGTSGRHEQYF. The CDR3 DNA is TGTGCCAGCAGCTTATCAAGCGGGACTAGCGGGAGGCACGAGCAGTACTTC.